The 27 T cell receptor beta chains presented below share a single source sample, sequenced in a study of blood T cells in healthy people across ages. Next came a second PCR, run for roughly 6 to 11 cycles, which used a sample-barcoded 5' primer along with a J-beta primer mix. TCRdb analysed the 5' RACE reads with MiXCR anew, one entry per CDR3 protein. In the table there are 850,000 to 1,100,000 distinct CDR3 sequences, 35% to 40% of which are singletons. Sequenced: blood. The receptors derive from a man aged 18 to 35 in good health.

The chain is built from TRBV18 and TRBJ1-6; D gene uncertain. This CDR3 region has 15 residues. V dropped 0 bases and J dropped 8 bases, with 11 bases sitting between them. Looked up from germline, CDR1 is KGHSH and CDR2 is LQKENI. The CDR3, as DNA: TGTGCCAGCTCACCACCGGCCGGAGGTGATTCACCCCTCCACTTT. This gives the protein CASSPPAGGDSPLHF.

This clonotype appeared a few times. The chain has TRBV12-3 or TRBV12-4 and TRBJ1-5; 9 nucleotides match TRBD1. This CDR3 spans 16 amino acids. J gave up 4 bases and V 1 base, and 5 bases lay outside the gene matches. The CDR3 is CASSLGGTGINQPQHF. CDR3 coding DNA: TGTGCCAGCAGTTTAGGGGGGACAGGGATTAATCAGCCCCAGCATTTT.

This chain joins TRBV5-1 and TRBJ2-1, with a tentative D call TRBD2 (6 bases). V was trimmed by 0 bases and J by 5 bases, leaving 15 bases between them. CDR1 and CDR2 from the germline V gene are SGHRS and YFSETQ. This CDR3 comprises 16 residues. CDR3 in DNA: TGCGCCAGCAGCTTGGCCCCGGCAACGGGGGACAATGAGCAGTTCTTC. The encoded protein is CASSLAPATGDNEQFF.

The V and J genes are TRBV9 and TRBJ2-3; a weak D match, TRBD1 (6 bases). The CDR3 totals 15 residues. Trimming shortened V by 3 bases and J by 2 bases, and 13 bases separated the two germline ends. Looked up from germline, CDR1 is SGDLS and CDR2 is YYNGEE. The CDR3 sequence: CASSDPRGDTDTQYF. DNA of the CDR3: TGTGCCAGCAGCGACCCCAGGGGAGACACAGATACGCAGTATTTT.

For the CDR3, the DNA is TGCAGTGCTAGAGAGGGCGTGGGGGTAGTGAACACTGAAGCTTTCTTT. It yields the protein CSAREGVGVVNTEAFF. This chain links TRBV20-1 with TRBJ1-1; possible D gene TRBD1, 5 bases. The CDR3 consists of 16 residues. V gave up 0 bases and J gave up 0 bases, with 14 bases separating them. CDR1 DFQATT and CDR2 SNEGSKA come from the germline V gene (reference sequence).

Points on this clonotype: A read error may account for a junction end that differs from germline. The genes are TRBV4-1 and TRBJ2-1; D gene ambiguous. Germline values: CDR1 MGHRA, CDR2 YSYEKL. This CDR3 spans 16 amino acids. CDR3: CASSQEDTRTYNEQLF. The DNA for the CDR3 is TGCGCCAGCAGCCAAGAGGATACGAGGACCTACAATGAGCAGTTATTC.

Points on this clonotype: A much larger clone lies one base from this, so it may be a read error. J is TRBJ2-7 and V is TRBV10-3, with 8 bases identical to TRBD2. CDR1 is ENHRY, CDR2 SYGVKD, per germline. This CDR3 is built from 14 residues. V was pared by 2 bases and J by 7 bases, with 7 bases of the junction left unmatched. The CDR3 sequence: CAISEPGGHNEQYF. The CDR3 DNA is TGTGCCATCAGTGAGCCGGGGGGGCACAATGAGCAGTACTTC.

This clonotype was seen at least ten times. The chain combines TRBV12-3 or TRBV12-4 with TRBJ2-1, with TRBD2 identical over 7 bases. The trim removed 6 bases at V and 4 bases at J, leaving 6 bases unmatched. CDR3 size: 14 residues. Written as DNA, the CDR3 is TGTGCCAGCAGGACGCGGGACTATTACAATGAGCAGTTCTTC. Translation gives CASRTRDYYNEQFF.

V usage is TRBV2 and J usage is TRBJ2-5, with unresolved D. CDR3 length: 15 amino acids. V was cut by 2 bases and J by 1 base, with 11 bases left in between. Germline V gives CDR1 SNHLY, CDR2 FYNNEI. The CDR3 DNA sequence: TGTGCCAGCAGTGAAAATACACATCCCCAAGAGACCCAGTACTTC. Translating it yields CASSENTHPQETQYF.

This chain connects TRBV19 to TRBJ2-1, with D maybe TRBD2 (6 bases). Trimming stripped 3 bases from V and 8 bases from J, with 8 bases between. Germline V gene sequence: CDR1 LNHDA, CDR2 SQIVND (reference sequence). The CDR3 contains 12 residues. The CDR3 reads CASSIPGDEQFF. In DNA form, the CDR3 reads TGTGCCAGTAGTATCCCGGGGGATGAGCAGTTCTTC.

The chain recombines TRBV7-9 with TRBJ2-4; TRBD1 might be the D (5 bases). This CDR3 comprises 12 residues. V lost 1 base and J 12 bases, leaving 10 bases between the germline ends. In germline, CDR1 is SEHNR, CDR2 FQNEAQ (reference sequence). Here the CDR3 reads CASSLEFGHQYF. CDR3 in DNA: TGTGCCAGCAGCTTAGAGTTCGGACATCAGTACTTC.

In its sample, this clonotype was seen a few times. The rearrangement joins TRBV20-1 to TRBJ2-7; 9 nucleotides align to TRBD2. V lost 0 bases to trimming and J lost 7 bases; unmatched junction nucleotides: 7. Per the germline V gene, CDR1 is DFQATT and CDR2 is SNEGSKA (reference sequence). The CDR3 loop spans 14 amino acids. CDR3 sequence (DNA): TGCAGTGCTAGAGAAGGGACTAGCATCAATGAGCAGTACTTC. This gives the protein CSAREGTSINEQYF.

A word on this clonotype: One end of the junction varies from germline; a read error may be responsible. The chain links TRBV7-9 to TRBJ2-5; no definite D call. The germline CDR1 and CDR2 sequences are SEHNR and FQNEAQ (reference sequence). The CDR3 is 11 residues long. The CDR3 here is CASSRMETQYF. In DNA, the CDR3 is TGTGCTAGCAGTCGAATGGAGACCCAGTACTTC.

This clonotype was counted between two and nine times. The chain combines TRBV4-1 with TRBJ2-5; the D is unclear. CDR1 and CDR2 from the germline V gene are MGHRA and YSYEKL. V lost 1 base and J 2 bases, leaving 11 bases between the germline ends. The CDR3 extends over 15 amino acids. The CDR3 protein is CASSQGFGQQETQYF. CDR3 nucleotide sequence: TGCGCCAGCAGCCAAGGTTTCGGCCAACAAGAGACCCAGTACTTC.

CDR3 nucleotides: TGTGCCAGCAGCCCCCTGAGACGCTATAGCAATCAGCCCCAGCATTTT. It translates to CASSPLRRYSNQPQHF. This chain joins TRBV6-6 and TRBJ1-5; D is uncertain. V was pared by 6 bases and J by 0 bases, with 15 bases between. This CDR3 has 16 amino acids. CDR1 is MNHNY, CDR2 SVGAGI, per germline (reference sequence).

The chain employs TRBV28 and TRBJ1-2; D is perhaps TRBD1 (5 bases). Trimming removed 5 bases at V and 2 bases at J, with 12 bases between. The germline V gene has CDR1 MDHEN and CDR2 SYDVKM. The CDR3 sequence is 14 residues long. The CDR3 nucleotides read TGTGCCAGCAGTCCGCATGGGGGGAACTATGGCTACACCTTC. This translates into CASSPHGGNYGYTF.

A few counts support this clonotype. This chain uses TRBV28 with TRBJ2-1, with no clear D. The V end was cut by 5 bases, the J end by 10 bases, with 12 bases between. The CDR3 runs 12 residues. Germline CDR1 and CDR2: MDHEN and SYDVKM. CDR3 amino acids: CASSEEFWEQFF. For the CDR3, the DNA is TGTGCCAGCAGTGAAGAGTTTTGGGAGCAGTTCTTC.

The rearrangement links TRBV27 to TRBJ2-1; D is uncertain. Germline V gene lookup returns CDR1 MNHEY and CDR2 SMNVEV (reference sequence). V was clipped by 2 bases and J by 4 bases, with 15 bases between them. The CDR3 contains 16 residues. The CDR3 bases are TGTGCCAGCAGTTTAGCGTTCGGTAATCTTTACAATGAGCAGTTCTTC. It is translated as CASSLAFGNLYNEQFF.

This clonotype was seen only once. V usage is TRBV7-2 and J usage is TRBJ2-1; perhaps D is TRBD1 or TRBD2 (6 bases each). This CDR3 is 15 amino acids long. Deletions cut 3 bases from V and 8 bases from J, with 17 bases between. Germline V gene lookup returns CDR1 SGHTA and CDR2 FQGNSA. This chain's CDR3 is CASSFYPSGGHEQFF. The CDR3 DNA follows: TGTGCCAGCAGCTTTTACCCGTCCGGGGGCCATGAGCAGTTCTTC.

This clonotype came up many times. V is TRBV2 and J is TRBJ2-2; D is uncertain. V was pared by 4 bases and J by 0 bases, with 9 bases between. Germline V gene sequence: CDR1 SNHLY, CDR2 FYNNEI. This CDR3 comprises 15 residues. DNA of the CDR3: TGTGCCAGCAGTGCGGCAGGTGCGAACACCGGGGAGCTGTTTTTT. This encodes CASSAAGANTGELFF.

This clonotype has only a few counts. The genes are TRBV5-1 and TRBJ2-5; D is possibly TRBD1 (6 bases). V was pared by 4 bases and J by 11 bases, with 21 bases between. The CDR3 has 14 residues. Germline assignment: CDR1 SGHRS and CDR2 YFSETQ. The CDR3 spells CASSPGTQNNEQYF. In nucleotides, the CDR3 is TGCGCCAGCAGCCCCGGGACACAGAACAATGAGCAGTACTTC.

This clonotype was counted many times. This chain links TRBV4-2 with TRBJ1-5; D is ambiguous. The CDR3 is 14 amino acids. V shed 0 bases and J shed 6 bases, with 9 bases lying between them. Germline CDR1 is LGHNA and CDR2 is YNFKEQ. The CDR3, as DNA: TGTGCCAGCAGCCAAGATTTAGGAGGTCAGCCCCAGCATTTT. This encodes CASSQDLGGQPQHF.

The V and J genes are TRBV6-4 and TRBJ1-1, with 8 bases fitting TRBD1. This CDR3 comprises 13 residues. Germline CDR1 is MRHNA and CDR2 is SNTAGT. J was trimmed by 4 bases and V by 6 bases; bases with no gene match: 4. For the CDR3, the DNA is TGTGCCAGCAGGGACAGGGATGGCACTGAAGCTTTCTTT. This codes for CASRDRDGTEAFF.

V usage is TRBV5-1 and J usage is TRBJ1-1; D remains unclear. Germline V gives CDR1 SGHRS, CDR2 YFSETQ. The CDR3 consists of 15 residues. V dropped 3 bases and J dropped 3 bases, with 15 bases sitting between them. The CDR3 DNA reads as TGCGCCAGCAGCTCGGCCGGCCCGCCGGACACTGAAGCTTTCTTT. Residues: CASSSAGPPDTEAFF.

J is TRBJ1-4 and V is TRBV7-2, with TRBD1 matching 7 bases. The CDR3 spans 14 residues. CDR1 is SGHTA and CDR2 is FQGNSA in the germline V gene. Germline trimming cut 4 bases from V and 8 bases from J; bases unmatched to any gene: 7. The CDR3 DNA reads TGTGCCAGCAGCTCGGGACAGCTTCGAGAAAAACTGTTTTTT. Protein: CASSSGQLREKLFF.

This clonotype was observed a handful of times. CDR3 residues: CASSVEAGLNTEAFF. The CDR3 coding sequence is TGTGCCAGCAGCGTAGAAGCAGGGTTGAACACTGAAGCTTTCTTT. The chain recombines TRBV9 with TRBJ1-1; maybe TRBD1 (5 bases). The ends were cut back, 0 bases at V and 0 bases at J, with 9 bases in the middle. Germline CDR1 reads SGDLS; CDR2 reads YYNGEE. The CDR3 loop spans 15 amino acids.

The gene calls are TRBV20-1 and TRBJ1-6; D gene ambiguous. Germline lookup yields CDR1 DFQATT and CDR2 SNEGSKA (reference sequence). The CDR3 contains 13 residues. V lost 3 bases and J 8 bases, leaving 11 bases between the germline ends. The CDR3 sequence: CSASSSPDSPLHF. The CDR3 nucleotides are TGCAGTGCTAGTTCCTCCCCCGATTCACCCCTCCACTTT.